These T cell receptor beta chains were read from a single sample in a study of response to subunit inactivated influenza vaccine. Each CDR3 protein is one row after TCRdb ran MiXCR on the RT-PCR reads. The sample consists of hundreds of thousands of distinct CDR3 sequences, roughly 10% of them appearing once. The same data also went into a second study, on T cells expressing NK-cell markers.

Material: PBMCs from blood, obtained on the day of vaccination. These receptors all stem from a man aged 50-59 years who received an inactivated influenza vaccine. Both conserved end residues are part of each CDR3. Fields, in order: clone size, CDR3 length, D gene, V gene, J gene, CDR3 protein, CDR3 DNA. A D gene is named only where the DNA matches it firmly. Expanded clones are given a class, and other clones once, few, many or no size at all.

clone_size: .; cdr3_length: 15; d_call: .; v_call: TRBV20-1; j_call: TRBJ2-3; cdr3_aa: CSARFPFGGTYTQYF; cdr3_nt: TGCAGTGCTAGATTCCCCTTTGGCGGCACATATACGCAGTATTTT
clone_size: few; cdr3_length: 16; d_call: TRBD1; v_call: TRBV27; j_call: TRBJ2-5; cdr3_aa: CASSLIGTGAQETQYF; cdr3_nt: TGTGCCAGCAGTTTAATCGGGACAGGGGCTCAAGAGACCCAGTACTTC
clone_size: many; cdr3_length: 12; d_call: TRBD2; v_call: TRBV12-3/TRBV12-4; j_call: TRBJ2-7; cdr3_aa: CASRLAGYEQYF; cdr3_nt: TGTGCCAGCAGACTAGCGGGATACGAGCAGTACTTC
clone_size: few; cdr3_length: 15; d_call: .; v_call: TRBV5-1; j_call: TRBJ1-1; cdr3_aa: CASRGGYGSNTEAFF; cdr3_nt: TGCGCCAGCAGGGGGGGTTATGGGTCGAACACTGAAGCTTTCTTT
clone_size: few; cdr3_length: 15; d_call: TRBD1; v_call: TRBV7-2; j_call: TRBJ1-2; cdr3_aa: CASSLARGIGYGYTF; cdr3_nt: TGTGCCAGCAGCTTAGCCAGGGGGATTGGCTATGGCTACACCTTC
clone_size: many; cdr3_length: 14; d_call: TRBD1; v_call: TRBV5-1; j_call: TRBJ2-1; cdr3_aa: CASSSRTGGHEQFF; cdr3_nt: TGCGCCAGCAGCTCGCGGACAGGGGGCCATGAGCAGTTCTTC
clone_size: .; cdr3_length: 13; d_call: .; v_call: TRBV19; j_call: TRBJ1-1; cdr3_aa: CGAAHRRNTEAFF; cdr3_nt: TGTGGGGCAGCCCATAGGAGGAACACTGAAGCTTTCTTT
clone_size: many; cdr3_length: 15; d_call: TRBD1; v_call: TRBV3-1; j_call: TRBJ2-2; cdr3_aa: CASSPRQGNTGELFF; cdr3_nt: TGTGCCAGCAGCCCCAGACAGGGAAACACCGGGGAGCTGTTTTTT
clone_size: few; cdr3_length: 16; d_call: .; v_call: TRBV7-2; j_call: TRBJ2-7; cdr3_aa: CASSPLMKDRTYEQYF; cdr3_nt: TGTGCCAGCAGCCCGCTTATGAAAGACAGAACCTACGAGCAGTACTTC
clone_size: many; cdr3_length: 15; d_call: TRBD2; v_call: TRBV5-1; j_call: TRBJ2-2; cdr3_aa: CASSLYISGTGELFF; cdr3_nt: TGCGCCAGCAGCTTGTATATTAGCGGGACCGGGGAGCTGTTTTTT
clone_size: few; cdr3_length: 14; d_call: .; v_call: TRBV7-2; j_call: TRBJ2-5; cdr3_aa: CASSLVSYQETQYF; cdr3_nt: TGTGCCAGCAGCTTAGTCTCGTACCAAGAGACCCAGTACTTC
clone_size: few; cdr3_length: 16; d_call: .; v_call: TRBV7-9; j_call: TRBJ1-1; cdr3_aa: CASSPRTAKRDTEAFF; cdr3_nt: TGTGCCAGCAGCCCGCGGACAGCCAAGAGGGACACTGAAGCTTTCTTT
clone_size: .; cdr3_length: 14; d_call: .; v_call: TRBV7-8; j_call: TRBJ2-7; cdr3_aa: CASSLAGYAYEQYF; cdr3_nt: TGTGCCAGCAGCTTAGCGGGGTATGCCTACGAGCAGTACTTC
clone_size: few; cdr3_length: 15; d_call: .; v_call: TRBV7-2; j_call: TRBJ2-3; cdr3_aa: CASSQQPGSTDTQYF; cdr3_nt: TGTGCCAGCAGCCAACAACCGGGTAGCACAGATACGCAGTATTTT
clone_size: .; cdr3_length: 15; d_call: TRBD1; v_call: TRBV7-8; j_call: TRBJ2-2; cdr3_aa: CASSPGTGYPGELFF; cdr3_nt: TGTGCCAGCAGCCCAGGGACAGGGTACCCCGGGGAGCTGTTTTTT
clone_size: few; cdr3_length: 15; d_call: TRBD1; v_call: TRBV20-1; j_call: TRBJ1-4; cdr3_aa: CSARAATGGNEKLFF; cdr3_nt: TGCAGTGCTAGAGCAGCGACAGGGGGAAATGAAAAACTGTTTTTT
clone_size: .; cdr3_length: 16; d_call: TRBD2; v_call: TRBV7-9; j_call: TRBJ2-3; cdr3_aa: CASSQGLAGITDTQYF; cdr3_nt: TGTGCCAGCAGCCAAGGACTAGCCGGGATCACAGATACGCAGTATTTT
clone_size: .; cdr3_length: 13; d_call: .; v_call: TRBV6-1; j_call: TRBJ1-1; cdr3_aa: CASSRLARTEAFF; cdr3_nt: TGTGCCAGCAGCCGGCTCGCGAGGACTGAAGCTTTCTTT
clone_size: few; cdr3_length: 14; d_call: .; v_call: TRBV2; j_call: TRBJ2-7; cdr3_aa: CASSAGRGSYEQYF; cdr3_nt: TGTGCCAGCAGTGCGGGACGGGGATCCTACGAGCAGTACTTC
clone_size: few; cdr3_length: 14; d_call: TRBD2; v_call: TRBV20-1; j_call: TRBJ2-5; cdr3_aa: CSAFAGTSKETQYF; cdr3_nt: TGCAGTGCTTTTGCAGGGACTAGTAAGGAGACCCAGTACTTC
clone_size: few; cdr3_length: 16; d_call: TRBD1; v_call: TRBV4-1; j_call: TRBJ1-4; cdr3_aa: CASSQVSTGRGEKLFF; cdr3_nt: TGCGCCAGCAGCCAAGTGTCGACAGGGAGGGGTGAAAAACTGTTTTTT
clone_size: many; cdr3_length: 14; d_call: TRBD1; v_call: TRBV7-9; j_call: TRBJ1-3; cdr3_aa: CASSSTGRGNTIYF; cdr3_nt: TGTGCCAGCAGCTCGACAGGGAGAGGAAACACCATATATTTT
clone_size: few; cdr3_length: 18; d_call: TRBD1; v_call: TRBV10-3; j_call: TRBJ2-6; cdr3_aa: CADLPRTGARSGANVLTF; cdr3_nt: TGTGCTGATTTACCCCGGACAGGGGCCCGCTCTGGGGCCAACGTCCTGACTTTC
clone_size: .; cdr3_length: 10; d_call: .; v_call: TRBV20-1; j_call: TRBJ2-7; cdr3_aa: CSAEPRPTVF; cdr3_nt: TGCAGTGCCGAACCCCGGCCCACCGTGTTC
clone_size: .; cdr3_length: 15; d_call: TRBD1; v_call: TRBV7-9; j_call: TRBJ2-1; cdr3_aa: CASSVGTALGNEQFF; cdr3_nt: TGTGCCAGCAGCGTAGGGACAGCCCTAGGCAATGAGCAGTTCTTC
clone_size: few; cdr3_length: 14; d_call: .; v_call: TRBV28; j_call: TRBJ1-2; cdr3_aa: CASSLLGRVYGYTF; cdr3_nt: TGTGCCAGCAGTTTACTGGGCAGGGTCTATGGCTACACCTTC
clone_size: few; cdr3_length: 14; d_call: .; v_call: TRBV15; j_call: TRBJ2-1; cdr3_aa: CATSRDRTPEEQFF; cdr3_nt: TGTGCCACCAGCAGAGATAGAACCCCTGAGGAGCAGTTCTTC
clone_size: few; cdr3_length: 16; d_call: TRBD2; v_call: TRBV10-3; j_call: TRBJ2-6; cdr3_aa: CAISEMGGAGANVLTF; cdr3_nt: TGTGCCATCAGTGAAATGGGGGGGGCTGGGGCCAACGTCCTGACTTTC
clone_size: many; cdr3_length: 14; d_call: .; v_call: TRBV7-2; j_call: TRBJ1-5; cdr3_aa: CASSPAWAGQPQHF; cdr3_nt: TGTGCCAGCAGCCCAGCCTGGGCAGGTCAGCCCCAGCATTTT
clone_size: .; cdr3_length: 16; d_call: TRBD2; v_call: TRBV5-5; j_call: TRBJ2-1; cdr3_aa: CASSLAGRGVYNEQFF; cdr3_nt: TGTGCCAGCAGCTTGGCAGGACGGGGGGTGTACAATGAGCAGTTCTTC
clone_size: many; cdr3_length: 13; d_call: .; v_call: TRBV29-1; j_call: TRBJ2-2; cdr3_aa: CSVARTVAGELFF; cdr3_nt: TGCAGCGTCGCTCGGACGGTAGCCGGGGAGCTGTTTTTT
clone_size: .; cdr3_length: 14; d_call: .; v_call: TRBV5-1; j_call: TRBJ2-5; cdr3_aa: CASSLSGVGETQYF; cdr3_nt: TGCGCCAGCTCTCTATCGGGAGTAGGCGAGACCCAGTACTTC
clone_size: .; cdr3_length: 17; d_call: .; v_call: TRBV15; j_call: TRBJ2-2; cdr3_aa: CATSRTVGRSNTGELFF; cdr3_nt: TGTGCCACCAGCCGGACGGTCGGACGGAGCAACACCGGGGAGCTGTTTTTT
clone_size: many; cdr3_length: 16; d_call: .; v_call: TRBV4-1; j_call: TRBJ2-3; cdr3_aa: CASSQDIGGRADTQYF; cdr3_nt: TGCGCCAGCAGCCAAGATATCGGGGGACGGGCAGATACGCAGTATTTT
clone_size: many; cdr3_length: 15; d_call: TRBD2; v_call: TRBV7-3; j_call: TRBJ2-7; cdr3_aa: CASSLNGGRVYEQYF; cdr3_nt: TGTGCCAGCAGCTTAAATGGCGGGAGGGTTTACGAGCAGTACTTC
clone_size: .; cdr3_length: 16; d_call: TRBD2; v_call: TRBV11-2; j_call: TRBJ2-1; cdr3_aa: CASSRPSGSSDREQFF; cdr3_nt: TGTGCCAGCTCCCGTCCGAGCGGGAGTTCCGATCGGGAGCAGTTCTTC
clone_size: few; cdr3_length: 14; d_call: .; v_call: TRBV7-2; j_call: TRBJ2-7; cdr3_aa: CASSSPPGSREQYF; cdr3_nt: TGTGCCAGCAGCTCCCCTCCAGGGTCTCGCGAGCAGTACTTC
clone_size: .; cdr3_length: 16; d_call: .; v_call: TRBV6-5; j_call: TRBJ2-2; cdr3_aa: CASSYSLLGRSGELFF; cdr3_nt: TGTGCCAGCAGTTACTCGTTGTTAGGGCGTTCCGGGGAGCTGTTTTTT
clone_size: many; cdr3_length: 17; d_call: TRBD2; v_call: TRBV7-7; j_call: TRBJ2-5; cdr3_aa: CASSLGRLAGAQETQYF; cdr3_nt: TGTGCTAGCAGCTTAGGGAGACTAGCGGGGGCCCAAGAGACCCAGTACTTC
clone_size: .; cdr3_length: 15; d_call: TRBD1; v_call: TRBV7-2; j_call: TRBJ1-2; cdr3_aa: CASSLVLGQGVGYTF; cdr3_nt: TGTGCCAGCAGCTTAGTTTTGGGACAGGGGGTTGGCTACACCTTC
clone_size: many; cdr3_length: 14; d_call: .; v_call: TRBV4-3; j_call: TRBJ2-1; cdr3_aa: CASSQEGYGNEQFF; cdr3_nt: TGCGCCAGCAGCCAAGAGGGTTATGGGAATGAGCAGTTCTTC
clone_size: few; cdr3_length: 13; d_call: .; v_call: TRBV5-5; j_call: TRBJ2-7; cdr3_aa: CASSPGSLTEQYF; cdr3_nt: TGTGCCAGCAGCCCCGGGAGTTTGACCGAGCAGTACTTC